One sample yielded the 2 T cell receptor beta chains listed below, sequenced in a study of T cell responses to AZD1222 COVID-19 vaccine. Sequencing was performed with immunoSEQ multiplex PCR; in TCRdb, only in-frame clones are kept and a portion is missing. The sample has 180,000 or so clones, approximately 94% seen once. This specimen was peripheral blood, taken on day 0 of AZD1222 vaccination. All receptors come from an adult in good health.

The rearrangement links TRBV27 to TRBJ2-1, with TRBD1 matching 9 bases. V shed 5 bases and J 2 bases; nucleotides not matched to a gene: 1. Germline-derived CDR1 and CDR2 are MNHEY and SMNVEV (reference sequence). This CDR3 region has 14 residues. The CDR3 reads CASSRTGAYNEQFF. The CDR3 coding sequence is TGTGCCAGCAGTAGGACAGGGGCCTACAATGAGCAGTTCTTC.

This chain uses TRBV2 with TRBJ1-2; 7 nucleotides match TRBD1. CDR1 SNHLY and CDR2 FYNNEI come from the germline V gene. The CDR3 loop spans 13 amino acids. The J segment lost 7 bases and the V segment lost 1 base, leaving 3 bases of the junction unmatched. Here the CDR3 reads CASSEETGIGYTF. In DNA form, the CDR3 reads TGTGCCAGCAGTGAAGAGACAGGGATTGGCTACACCTTC. Full variable domain (missing parts from reference TRBV2 and TRBJ1-2): EPEVTQTPSHQVTQMGQEVILRCVPISNHLYFYWYRQILGQKVEFLVSFYNNEISEKSEIFDDQFSVERPDGSNFTLKIRSTKLEDSAMYFCASSEETGIGYTFGSGTRLTVV.